These 4 T cell receptor beta chains came from one sample sequenced in a study of T cells in Graves' hyperthyroidism and ophthalmopathy. Amplification of TCR beta CDR3 regions used RNA as the template. With the HTBI primer set, the TCR CDR3 went through a first round of RT-PCR. From the multiplex PCR reads, TCRdb called clonotypes with MiXCR, one entry per CDR3 protein. Among a few hundred thousand distinct CDR3 sequences, about a sixth were seen once, and the ten largest hold around 3.5%. Sequencing input: blood. Every receptor here comes from a woman in her 40s with Graves' ophthalmopathy.

There are a few counts of this clonotype. In nucleotides, the CDR3 is TGTGCCATCGCCTTGGGCAGGGGAGCAGATACGCAGTATTTT. Its protein product is CAIALGRGADTQYF. This rearrangement joins TRBV10-3 to TRBJ2-3, with a tentative D call TRBD1 (6 bases). V was pared by 8 bases and J by 4 bases, with 16 bases between. Per germline, CDR1 ENHRY and CDR2 SYGVKD. This CDR3 spans 14 amino acids.

The table lists this clonotype with many counts. This chain connects TRBV27 to TRBJ1-1, with 8 bases that match TRBD1. Per the germline V gene, CDR1 is MNHEY and CDR2 is SMNVEV (reference sequence). The CDR3 length is 15 residues. The J segment lost 5 bases and the V segment lost 2 bases, leaving 7 bases of the junction unmatched. The CDR3 DNA reads TGTGCCAGCAGTTTAACGGACAGGGTTGAAACTGAAGCTTTCTTT. Amino acids: CASSLTDRVETEAFF.

At least ten counts were recorded for this clonotype. The V gene is TRBV12-3 or TRBV12-4, the J gene TRBJ1-4, with a possible D match to TRBD1 (6 bases). The V gene lost 5 bases and the J gene lost 8 bases, with 15 bases spanning the gap. This CDR3 region has 14 residues. CDR3 protein: CASSRGQLGEKLFF. Written as DNA, the CDR3 is TGTGCCAGCAGTAGAGGACAGCTCGGCGAAAAACTGTTTTTT.

There are many counts of this clonotype. V gene TRBV19 combines with J gene TRBJ1-1; 7 bases agree with TRBD1. This CDR3 region has 14 residues. The V gene's germline CDR1 is LNHDA and CDR2 SQIVND (reference sequence). With V trimmed by 4 bases and J by 7 bases, 9 bases remained unmatched. The CDR3 loop reads CASSTLDRAGEAFF. DNA for the CDR3: TGTGCCAGTAGTACTCTCGACAGGGCTGGTGAAGCTTTCTTT.